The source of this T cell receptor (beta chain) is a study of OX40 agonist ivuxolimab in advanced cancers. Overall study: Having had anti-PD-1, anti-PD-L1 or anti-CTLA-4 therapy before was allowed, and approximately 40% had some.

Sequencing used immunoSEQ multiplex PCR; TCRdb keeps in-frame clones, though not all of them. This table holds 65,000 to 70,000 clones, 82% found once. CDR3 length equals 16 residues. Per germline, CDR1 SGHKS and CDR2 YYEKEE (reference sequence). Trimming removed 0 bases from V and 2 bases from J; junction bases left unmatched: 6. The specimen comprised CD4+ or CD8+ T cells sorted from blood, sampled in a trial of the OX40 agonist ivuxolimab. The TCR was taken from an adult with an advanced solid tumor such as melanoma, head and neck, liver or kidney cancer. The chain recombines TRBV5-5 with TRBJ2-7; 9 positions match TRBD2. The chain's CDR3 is CASSLGLAAPTYEQYF. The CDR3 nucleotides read TGTGCCAGCAGCTTGGGACTAGCGGCACCCACCTACGAGCAGTACTTC.